This T cell receptor beta chain was profiled in a study of CD8+ T cells in alopecia areata. Indicated treatment: oral pan-JAK inhibitor, 5-10 mg twice daily. Study-level results: Many of the expanded lesional clones endured in scalp and blood while on tofacitinib. Especially in alopecia totalis/universalis, lesional scalp showed greater clonality than normal scalp did.

The V end lost 0 bases, the J end lost 2 bases, and 11 bases lay between the germline ends. Germline V gene data show CDR1 as MNHNY and CDR2 as SVGAGI (reference sequence). This CDR3 is 15 amino acids long. This clone showed up just once. Its antigen is undetermined. cDNA serving as the sequencing template came from extracted, reverse transcribed RNA. TCRdb's table, derived via immunoSEQ multiplex PCR, lists solely in-frame clones and lacks some. Of about 120,000 clones in the sample, about 61% were seen once. Sequenced here: CD8+ T cells sorted from blood, sampled at week 4, from a patient treated with tofacitinib. The sequence came from a human donor with alopecia areata. The V gene is TRBV6-6, the J gene TRBJ2-7, with D tentatively TRBD2 (6 bases). CDR3 in amino acids: CASSYSGTVPYEQYF. Here the CDR3 DNA reads TGTGCCAGCAGTTACTCCGGGACTGTTCCCTACGAGCAGTACTTC.